The source of this T cell receptor beta chain is a study of technical replicates of blood from a handful of donors. This CDR3 is built from 16 residues. CDR1 and CDR2 from the germline V gene are SGDLS and YYNGEE. After removal of 2 bases from V and 8 bases from J, the junction contained 11 bases not matched to a gene. Profiling relied on immunoSEQ multiplex PCR, and the TCRdb table lists in-frame clones only, not all of them. The sample has around 84,000 clones, roughly 97% seen once; the top ten hold approximately 0.2%. This clone was recorded only once. This sequence joins TRBV9 and TRBJ1-4, with 8 bases aligning to TRBD1. Material for sequencing was T cells isolated from PBMCs. This sequence was found in a human donor in good health. CDR3 region: CASSVASDRADEKLFF. The CDR3, as DNA: TGTGCCAGCAGCGTGGCCTCGGACAGGGCGGACGAAAAACTGTTTTTT.